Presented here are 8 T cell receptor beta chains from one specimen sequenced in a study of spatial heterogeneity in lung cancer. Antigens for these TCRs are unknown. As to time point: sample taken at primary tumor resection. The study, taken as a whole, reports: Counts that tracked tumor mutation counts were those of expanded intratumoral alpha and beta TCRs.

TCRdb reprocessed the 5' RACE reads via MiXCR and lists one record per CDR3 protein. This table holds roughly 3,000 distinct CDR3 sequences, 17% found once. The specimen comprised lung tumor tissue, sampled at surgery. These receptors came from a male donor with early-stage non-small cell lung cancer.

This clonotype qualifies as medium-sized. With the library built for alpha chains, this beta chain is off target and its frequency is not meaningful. The CDR3 sequence is CSVPGGLTTQYF. The CDR3, as DNA: TGCAGCGTCCCGGGGGGGCTAACGACCCAGTACTTC. V gene TRBV29-1 combines with J gene TRBJ2-5; 8 bases fit TRBD2. CDR3 size: 12 residues. V lost 6 bases, J lost 7 bases, and 7 bases stayed unmatched. Germline CDR1 SQVTM, CDR2 ANQGSEA.

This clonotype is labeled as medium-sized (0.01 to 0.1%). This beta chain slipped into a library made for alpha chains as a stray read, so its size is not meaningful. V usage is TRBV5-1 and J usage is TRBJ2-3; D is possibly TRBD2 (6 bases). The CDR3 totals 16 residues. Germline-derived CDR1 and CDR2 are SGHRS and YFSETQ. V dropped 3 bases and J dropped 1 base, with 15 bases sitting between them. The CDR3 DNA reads TGCGCCAGCAGCTCAGATAGCGGTTGGGGCACAGATACGCAGTATTTT. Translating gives CASSSDSGWGTDTQYF.

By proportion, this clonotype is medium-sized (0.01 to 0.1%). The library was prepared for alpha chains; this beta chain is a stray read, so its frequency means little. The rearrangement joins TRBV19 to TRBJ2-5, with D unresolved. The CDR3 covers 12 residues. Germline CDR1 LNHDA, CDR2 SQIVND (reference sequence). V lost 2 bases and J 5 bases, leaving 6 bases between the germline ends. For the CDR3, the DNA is TGTGCCAGTAGTATACCATGGGAGACCCAGTACTTC. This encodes CASSIPWETQYF.

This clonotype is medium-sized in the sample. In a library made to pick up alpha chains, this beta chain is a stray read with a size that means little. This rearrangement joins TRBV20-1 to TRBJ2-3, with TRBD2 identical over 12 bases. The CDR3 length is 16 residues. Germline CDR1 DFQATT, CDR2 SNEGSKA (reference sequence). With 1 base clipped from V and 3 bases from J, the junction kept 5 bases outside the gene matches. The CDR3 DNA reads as TGCAGTGCTAGAGTGAGACTAGCGGGAGATACAGATACGCAGTATTTT. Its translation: CSARVRLAGDTDTQYF.

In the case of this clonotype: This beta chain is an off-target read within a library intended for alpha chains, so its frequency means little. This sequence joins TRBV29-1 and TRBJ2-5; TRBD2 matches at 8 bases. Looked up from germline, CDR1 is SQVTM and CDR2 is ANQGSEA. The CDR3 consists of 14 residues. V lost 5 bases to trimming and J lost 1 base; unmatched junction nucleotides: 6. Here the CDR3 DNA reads TGCAGCGTTCGAAGCGGGGGCAGCCAAGAGACCCAGTACTTC. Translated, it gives CSVRSGGSQETQYF.

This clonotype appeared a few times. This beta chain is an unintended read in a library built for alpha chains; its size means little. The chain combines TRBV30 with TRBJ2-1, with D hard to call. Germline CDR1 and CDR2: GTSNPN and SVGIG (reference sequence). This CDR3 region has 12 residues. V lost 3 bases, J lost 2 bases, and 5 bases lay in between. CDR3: CAWRHAYNEQFF. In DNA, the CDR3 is TGTGCCTGGAGACACGCCTACAATGAGCAGTTCTTC.

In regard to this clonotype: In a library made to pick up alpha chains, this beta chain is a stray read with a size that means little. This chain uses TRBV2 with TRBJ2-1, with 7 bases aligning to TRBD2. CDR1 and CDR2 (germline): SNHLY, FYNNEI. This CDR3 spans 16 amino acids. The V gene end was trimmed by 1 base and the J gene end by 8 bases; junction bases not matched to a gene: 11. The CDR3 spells CASSEGRAGDRDEQFF. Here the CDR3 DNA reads TGTGCCAGCAGTGAAGGTAGGGCGGGGGATAGAGATGAGCAGTTCTTC.

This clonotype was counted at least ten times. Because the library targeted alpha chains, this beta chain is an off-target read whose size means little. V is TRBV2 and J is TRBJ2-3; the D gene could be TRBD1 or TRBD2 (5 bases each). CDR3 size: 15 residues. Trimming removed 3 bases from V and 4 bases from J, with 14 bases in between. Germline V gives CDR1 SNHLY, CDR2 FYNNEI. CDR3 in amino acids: CASSETRGAADTQYF. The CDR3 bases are TGTGCCAGCAGTGAGACGAGGGGTGCCGCAGATACGCAGTATTTT. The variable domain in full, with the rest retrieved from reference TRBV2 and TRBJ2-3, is EPEVTQTPSHQVTQMGQEVILRCVPISNHLYFYWYRQILGQKVEFLVSFYNNEISEKSEIFDDQFSVERPDGSNFTLKIRSTKLEDSAMYFCASSETRGAADTQYFGPGTRLTVL.